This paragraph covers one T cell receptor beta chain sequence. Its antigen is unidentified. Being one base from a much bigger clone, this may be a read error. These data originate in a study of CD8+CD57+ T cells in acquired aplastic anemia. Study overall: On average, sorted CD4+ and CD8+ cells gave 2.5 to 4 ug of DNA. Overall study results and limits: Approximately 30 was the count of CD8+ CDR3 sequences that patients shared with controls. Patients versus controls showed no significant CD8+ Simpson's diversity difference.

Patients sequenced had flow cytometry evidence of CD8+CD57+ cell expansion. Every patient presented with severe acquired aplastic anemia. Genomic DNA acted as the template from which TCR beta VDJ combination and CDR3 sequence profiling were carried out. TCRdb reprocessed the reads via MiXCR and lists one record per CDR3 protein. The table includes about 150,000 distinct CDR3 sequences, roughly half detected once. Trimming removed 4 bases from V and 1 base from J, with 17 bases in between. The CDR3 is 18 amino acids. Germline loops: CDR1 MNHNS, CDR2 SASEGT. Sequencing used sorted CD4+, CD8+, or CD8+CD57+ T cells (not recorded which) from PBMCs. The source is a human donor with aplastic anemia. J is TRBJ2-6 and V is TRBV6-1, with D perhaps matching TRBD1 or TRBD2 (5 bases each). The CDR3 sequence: CASSAGTPRASGANVLTF. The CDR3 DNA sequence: TGTGCCAGCAGTGCCGGGACCCCGAGGGCGTCTGGGGCCAACGTCCTGACTTTC.